This T cell receptor beta chain was captured by sequencing in a study of tumor-infiltrating lymphocytes in primary liver carcinoma. Study-wide context: Staged T1-T3 N0M0, the tumors had sizes that ranged from roughly 4.2 to 11 cm across.

This clonotype was observed once. Its antigen is not identified. The junction departs from germline at one end; a sequencing error may be responsible. General study results and limits: Just about 7.5-25% of leading clones were found in every one of five regions. Tumor tissue displayed a significantly greater top-250-clone fraction than blood (p = 0.039).

The investigators made TCR beta cDNA from approximately 0.5 ug total RNA, using a constant-region primer. Slightly modified ARM-PCR, run as three nested multiplex PCR rounds, produced the TCR beta libraries. TCRdb independently ran MiXCR on the multiplex PCR reads; one entry per CDR3 protein. The sample has approximately 190,000 distinct CDR3 sequences, 85% seen once; the top ten hold roughly 20%. DNA and RNA were both co-extracted from approximately 20-30 mg of bulk tissue that had not been sorted. The study sampled five separate regions from each tumor. The specimen sequenced was tumor tissue from primary liver carcinoma. The TCR was taken from a man aged 35 to 55 with primary liver carcinoma and hepatitis B virus infection.

The CDR3 spells CASSQEHSGNYKQHF. The CDR3 nucleotides read TGCGCCAGCAGCCAAGAACATAGTGGGAACTACAAGCAGCACTTC. V is TRBV4-3 and J is TRBJ2-7, with D hard to call. Germline V gene lookup returns CDR1 LGHNA and CDR2 YSLEER. CDR3 length: 15 residues.